Here is one T cell receptor beta chain with its context. Its antigen is not known. This entry belongs to a study of T cell responses to AZD1222 COVID-19 vaccine. Broader study findings: Close to half of all spike-specific TCRs reportedly target regions of the variants that are unmutated. The donor cohort was predominantly white British with a female majority, and clonal diversity may have been underestimated.

After removal of 6 bases from V and 3 bases from J, the junction contained 8 bases not matched to a gene. Germline CDR1 MDHEN, CDR2 SYDVKM. This CDR3 is built from 14 residues. Using immunoSEQ multiplex PCR, the repertoire was profiled, and TCRdb retains in-frame clones only, with some absent. The sample lists some 150,000 clones, 75% to 95% occurring once. Here the sequenced sample was peripheral blood, taken on day 0 of MenACWY control vaccination. The clonotype originates from an adult in good health. This chain uses TRBV28 with TRBJ2-7, with 7 bases fitting TRBD1. CDR3 DNA: TGTGCCAGCAGACCTGACAGGGACGGCTACGAGCAGTACTTC. As protein: CASRPDRDGYEQYF. Supplemented by reference TRBV28 and TRBJ2-7, the full variable domain reads DVKVTQSSRYLVKRTGEKVFLECVQDMDHENMFWYRQDPGLGLRLIYFSYDVKMKEKGDIPEGYSVSREKKERFSLILESASTNQTSMYLCASRPDRDGYEQYFGPGTRLTVT.